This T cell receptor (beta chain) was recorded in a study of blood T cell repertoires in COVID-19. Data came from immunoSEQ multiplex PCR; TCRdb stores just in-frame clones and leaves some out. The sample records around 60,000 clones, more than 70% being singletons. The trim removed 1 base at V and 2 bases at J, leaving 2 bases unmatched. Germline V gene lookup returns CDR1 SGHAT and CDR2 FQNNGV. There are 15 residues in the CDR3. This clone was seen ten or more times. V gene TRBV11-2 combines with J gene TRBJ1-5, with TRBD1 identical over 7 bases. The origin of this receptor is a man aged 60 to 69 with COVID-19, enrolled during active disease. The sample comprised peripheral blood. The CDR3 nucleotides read TGTGCCAGCAGCTTAGTAACAGGGGGCAATCAGCCCCAGCATTTT. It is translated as CASSLVTGGNQPQHF.